These 14 T cell receptor beta chains were all obtained from the same sample, sequenced in a study of T cell changes during pregnancy in multiple sclerosis. This table comes from immunoSEQ multiplex PCR, and its TCRdb copy is limited to in-frame clones, with some not included. In the table there are over 60,000 clones, 91% of which are singletons. Sequencing was performed on peripheral blood, taken in the third trimester of pregnancy. The receptors were sampled from a female donor in good health, enrolled as a control in a pregnancy study.

The chain is built from TRBV2 and TRBJ2-5; a possible D gene is TRBD1 (6 bases). V lost 7 bases, J lost 2 bases, and 14 bases lay in between. Germline loops: CDR1 SNHLY, CDR2 FYNNEI. The CDR3 spans 14 residues. The CDR3 sequence: CASIMGHIQETQYF. The CDR3 DNA sequence: TGTGCCAGCATTATGGGACACATACAAGAGACCCAGTACTTC.

CDR3 sequence (DNA): TGCGCCAGCAGCTTCATACAGGGCGAGGGGTTCTATGGCTACACCTTC. Its translation: CASSFIQGEGFYGYTF. The chain links TRBV5-1 to TRBJ1-2, with D perhaps matching TRBD1 (6 bases). The CDR3 runs 16 residues. CDR1 and CDR2 from the germline V gene are SGHRS and YFSETQ. V lost 2 bases, J lost 4 bases, and 18 bases lay in between.

V and J are TRBV2 and TRBJ2-1; 11 bases fit TRBD2. Germline V gives CDR1 SNHLY, CDR2 FYNNEI. The CDR3 length is 17 residues. V lost 6 bases and J lost 7; bases outside the gene matches: 14. CDR3 nucleotide sequence: TGTGCCAGCAGCACAGATGTCCCGGGACTAGCGGTTAATGAGCAGTTCTTC. Residues: CASSTDVPGLAVNEQFF. Using reference TRBV2 and TRBJ2-1 for the parts outside the CDR3, the full variable domain is EPEVTQTPSHQVTQMGQEVILRCVPISNHLYFYWYRQILGQKVEFLVSFYNNEISEKSEIFDDQFSVERPDGSNFTLKIRSTKLEDSAMYFCASSTDVPGLAVNEQFFGPGTRLTVL.

J is TRBJ1-2 and V is TRBV5-1; no reliable D call. The CDR3 is 14 residues long. Germline assignment: CDR1 SGHRS and CDR2 YFSETQ. Trimming left V 9 bases short and J 0 bases short, with 15 bases between. In nucleotides, the CDR3 is TGCGCCACCCGGGAGGCCGGCGCTAACTATGGCTACACCTTC. It is translated as CATREAGANYGYTF.

In regard to this clone: Different DNA sequences within this sample yield the same CDR3. This chain links TRBV6-5 with TRBJ1-4; D gene unclear. V was trimmed by 3 bases and J by 11 bases, leaving 10 bases between them. The CDR3 extends over 12 amino acids. CDR1 is MNHEY and CDR2 is SVGAGI in the germline V gene. CDR3 amino acids: CASSYSREKLFF. CDR3 nucleotides: TGTGCCAGCAGTTATTCACGTGAGAAACTGTTTTTT.

This chain joins TRBV4-3 and TRBJ1-2; possibly TRBD1 for D (5 bases). Germline CDR1 LGHNA, CDR2 YSLEER. The CDR3 covers 16 residues. V was shortened by 0 bases and J by 3 bases, with 14 bases between the two germline ends. CDR3 protein: CASSQDLGGPYYGYTF. As DNA, the CDR3 is TGCGCCAGCAGCCAAGATCTCGGGGGACCCTACTATGGCTACACCTTC.

J is TRBJ2-1 and V is TRBV28; TRBD2 matches at 10 bases. The CDR3 consists of 19 residues. Germline V gene data show CDR1 as MDHEN and CDR2 as SYDVKM. V gave up 5 bases and J gave up 1 base; unmatched junction bases: 14. The CDR3 sequence is CASSPHSLAGPPSYNEQFF. The CDR3, as DNA: TGTGCCAGCAGTCCCCACTCACTAGCGGGGCCTCCTTCCTACAATGAGCAGTTCTTC.

This rearrangement joins TRBV2 to TRBJ1-2, with TRBD1 as a possible D gene (6 bases). The length of the CDR3 is 15 residues. Trimming removed 10 bases at V and 1 base at J, with 19 bases between. Germline assignment: CDR1 SNHLY and CDR2 FYNNEI. CDR3 coding DNA: TGTGCCATCAAACCCTCAGGGGCGCTTAACTATGGCTACACCTTC. This encodes CAIKPSGALNYGYTF.

This chain links TRBV7-6 with TRBJ2-7; TRBD1 matches at 7 bases. Germline V lookup: CDR1 SGHVS, CDR2 FNYEAQ. V gave up 2 bases and J gave up 2 bases; unmatched junction bases: 12. The CDR3 is 17 residues long. The CDR3 coding sequence is TGTGCCAGCAGCTTATCGTCTGGGCAGCAGGGGGCCTACGAGCAGTACTTC. It yields the protein CASSLSSGQQGAYEQYF.

V gene TRBV5-4 combines with J gene TRBJ2-2; 8 bases align to TRBD2. The CDR3 length is 15 residues. The V and J ends lost 4 bases and 5 bases, in that order; junction bases with no gene match: 7. The germline gives CDR1 SGHNT, CDR2 YYREEE (reference sequence). DNA for the CDR3: TGTGCCAGCAGCCCACGGGGGGGCTTAACCGGGGAGCTGTTTTTT. It codes for CASSPRGGLTGELFF.

The rearrangement links TRBV5-1 to TRBJ2-3; 8 bases line up with TRBD1. CDR1 is SGHRS, CDR2 YFSETQ, per germline. V was pared by 4 bases and J by 5 bases, with 15 bases of the junction left unmatched. This CDR3 is built from 17 residues. This chain's CDR3 is CASSRRRTGQVGDTQYF. DNA of the CDR3: TGCGCCAGCAGCCGTCGTCGGACAGGGCAGGTTGGAGATACGCAGTATTTT.

Concerning this clone itself: The same CDR3 is also encoded by other DNA sequences in this sample. The chain uses TRBV18 and TRBJ1-2; 8 positions match TRBD1. There are 13 residues in the CDR3. The germline CDR1 and CDR2 sequences are KGHSH and LQKENI. The trim removed 3 bases at V and 5 bases at J, leaving 2 bases unmatched. The CDR3 loop is CASSPDRGYGYTF. The CDR3 DNA reads as TGTGCCAGCTCACCCGACAGGGGATATGGCTACACCTTC.

This rearrangement joins TRBV9 to TRBJ1-5; 7 bases line up with TRBD1. This CDR3 is 16 amino acids long. Germline values: CDR1 SGDLS, CDR2 YYNGEE. Trimming cost V 3 bases and J 1 base; bases outside gene matches: 7. The CDR3 region is CASSGGDSRSNQPQHF. The CDR3 DNA follows: TGTGCCAGCAGCGGGGGGGACAGCCGGAGCAATCAGCCCCAGCATTTT. The variable domain in full, completed from reference TRBV9 and TRBJ1-5, reads DSGVTQTPKHLITATGQRVTLRCSPRSGDLSVYWYQQSLDQGLQFLIQYYNGEERAKGNILERFSAQQFPDLHSELNLSSLELGDSALYFCASSGGDSRSNQPQHFGDGTRLSIL.

The chain has TRBV18 and TRBJ1-1; D possibly corresponds to TRBD1 (5 bases). The CDR3 totals 16 residues. Germline V gene lookup returns CDR1 KGHSH and CDR2 LQKENI. Trimming left V 3 bases short and J 1 base short, with 15 bases between. CDR3: CASSPGRPRENTEAFF. The DNA of the CDR3 is TGTGCCAGCTCACCGGGGAGGCCCAGGGAGAACACTGAAGCTTTCTTT.